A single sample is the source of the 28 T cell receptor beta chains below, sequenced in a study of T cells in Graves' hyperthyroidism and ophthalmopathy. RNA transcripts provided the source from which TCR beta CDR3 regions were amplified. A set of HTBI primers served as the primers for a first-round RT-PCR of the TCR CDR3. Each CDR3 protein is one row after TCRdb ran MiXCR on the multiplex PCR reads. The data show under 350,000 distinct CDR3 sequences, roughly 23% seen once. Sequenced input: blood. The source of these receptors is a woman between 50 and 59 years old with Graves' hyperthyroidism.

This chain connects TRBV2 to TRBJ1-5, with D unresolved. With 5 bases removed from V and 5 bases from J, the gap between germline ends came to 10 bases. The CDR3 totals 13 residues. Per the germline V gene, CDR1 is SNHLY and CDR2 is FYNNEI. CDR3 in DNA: TGTGCCAGCAGTCCTGCGGCCCATCAGCCCCAGCATTTT. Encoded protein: CASSPAAHQPQHF. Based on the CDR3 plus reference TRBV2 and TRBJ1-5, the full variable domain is EPEVTQTPSHQVTQMGQEVILRCVPISNHLYFYWYRQILGQKVEFLVSFYNNEISEKSEIFDDQFSVERPDGSNFTLKIRSTKLEDSAMYFCASSPAAHQPQHFGDGTRLSIL.

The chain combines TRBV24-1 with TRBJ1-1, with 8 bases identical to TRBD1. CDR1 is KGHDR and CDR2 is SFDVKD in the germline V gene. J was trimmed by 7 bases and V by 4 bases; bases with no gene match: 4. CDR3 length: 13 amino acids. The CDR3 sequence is CATSDRGTGEAFF. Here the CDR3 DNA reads TGTGCCACCAGTGACCGTGGGACAGGTGAAGCTTTCTTT.

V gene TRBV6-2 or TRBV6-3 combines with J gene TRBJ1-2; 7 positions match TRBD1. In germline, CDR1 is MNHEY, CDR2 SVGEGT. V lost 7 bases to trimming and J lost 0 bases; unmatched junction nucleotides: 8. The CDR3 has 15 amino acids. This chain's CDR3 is CASTPRDRANYGYTF. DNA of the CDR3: TGTGCCAGCACTCCAAGGGACAGAGCTAACTATGGCTACACCTTC.

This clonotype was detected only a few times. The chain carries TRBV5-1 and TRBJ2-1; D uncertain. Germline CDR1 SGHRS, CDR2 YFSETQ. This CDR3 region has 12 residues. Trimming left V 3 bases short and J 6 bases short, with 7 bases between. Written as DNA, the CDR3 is TGCGCCAGCAGCTCGAACCTCAATGAGCAGTTCTTC. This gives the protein CASSSNLNEQFF.

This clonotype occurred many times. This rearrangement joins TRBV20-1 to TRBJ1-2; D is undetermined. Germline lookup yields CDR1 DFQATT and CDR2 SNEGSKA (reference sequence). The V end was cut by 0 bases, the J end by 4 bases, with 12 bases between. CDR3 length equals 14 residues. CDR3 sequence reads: CSARDHTATYGYTF. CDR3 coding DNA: TGCAGTGCTAGAGATCACACAGCGACCTATGGCTACACCTTC.

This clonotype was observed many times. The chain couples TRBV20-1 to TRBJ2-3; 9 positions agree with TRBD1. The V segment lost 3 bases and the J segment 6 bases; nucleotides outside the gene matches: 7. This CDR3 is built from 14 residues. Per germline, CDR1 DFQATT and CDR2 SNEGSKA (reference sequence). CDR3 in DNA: TGCAGTGCTAGGTGGGACAGGGATTTGGATACGCAGTATTTT. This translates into CSARWDRDLDTQYF.

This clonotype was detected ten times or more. The CDR3 sequence: CASQQASDTDTQYF. CDR3 bases: TGTGCCAGCCAACAGGCTAGCGACACAGATACGCAGTATTTT. The chain uses TRBV7-2 and TRBJ2-3; perhaps TRBD2 as D (6 bases). CDR1 and CDR2 (germline): SGHTA, FQGNSA. The V end was cut by 8 bases, the J end by 2 bases, with 14 bases between. The CDR3 spans 14 residues.

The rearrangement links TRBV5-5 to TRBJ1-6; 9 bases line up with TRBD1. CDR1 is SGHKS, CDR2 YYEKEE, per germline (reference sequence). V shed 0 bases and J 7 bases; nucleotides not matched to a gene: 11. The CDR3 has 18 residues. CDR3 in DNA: TGTGCCAGCAGCTTGGTTTATCGGGACAGGGTGGTAAATTCACCCCTCCACTTT. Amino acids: CASSLVYRDRVVNSPLHF.

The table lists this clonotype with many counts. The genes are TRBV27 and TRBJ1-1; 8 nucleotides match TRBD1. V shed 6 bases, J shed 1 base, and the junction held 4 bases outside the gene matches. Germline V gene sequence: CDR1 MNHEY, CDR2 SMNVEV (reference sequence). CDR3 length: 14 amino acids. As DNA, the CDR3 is TGTGCCAGCAGAAAGGACAGGGAGAACACTGAAGCTTTCTTT. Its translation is CASRKDRENTEAFF.

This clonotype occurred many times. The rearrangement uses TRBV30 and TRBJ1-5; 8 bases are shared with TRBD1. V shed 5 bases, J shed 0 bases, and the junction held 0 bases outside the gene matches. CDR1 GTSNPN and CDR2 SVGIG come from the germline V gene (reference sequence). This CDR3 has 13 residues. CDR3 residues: CAWGTGSNQPQHF. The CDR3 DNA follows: TGTGCCTGGGGGACAGGTAGCAATCAGCCCCAGCATTTT.

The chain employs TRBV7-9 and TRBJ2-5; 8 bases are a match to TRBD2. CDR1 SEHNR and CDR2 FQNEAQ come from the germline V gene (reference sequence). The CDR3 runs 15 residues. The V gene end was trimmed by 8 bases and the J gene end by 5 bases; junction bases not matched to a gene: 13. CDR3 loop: CASSGGAGAAETQYF. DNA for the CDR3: TGTGCCAGCTCGGGGGGGGCGGGAGCAGCCGAGACCCAGTACTTC. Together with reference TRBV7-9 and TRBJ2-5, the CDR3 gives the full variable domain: DTGVSQNPRHKITKRGQNVTFRCDPISEHNRLYWYRQTLGQGPEFLTYFQNEAQLEKSRLLSDRFSAERPKGSFSTLEIQRTEQGDSAMYLCASSGGAGAAETQYFGPGTRLLVL.

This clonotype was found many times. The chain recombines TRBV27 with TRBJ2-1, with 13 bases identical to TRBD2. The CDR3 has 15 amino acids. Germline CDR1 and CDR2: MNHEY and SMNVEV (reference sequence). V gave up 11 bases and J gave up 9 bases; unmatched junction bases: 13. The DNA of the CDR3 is TGTGCCTCAAGGGGGTCACTAGCGGGAGGGAGTGAGCAGTTCTTC. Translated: CASRGSLAGGSEQFF.

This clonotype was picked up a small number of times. CDR3 region: CASQDYLRVTYEQYF. As DNA, the CDR3 is TGTGCCAGCCAAGATTACCTCCGGGTAACCTACGAGCAGTACTTC. The rearrangement uses TRBV6-4 and TRBJ2-7; no definite D call. Germline CDR1 MRHNA, CDR2 SNTAGT. The CDR3 covers 15 residues. V lost 8 bases, J lost 2 bases, and 19 bases lay in between.

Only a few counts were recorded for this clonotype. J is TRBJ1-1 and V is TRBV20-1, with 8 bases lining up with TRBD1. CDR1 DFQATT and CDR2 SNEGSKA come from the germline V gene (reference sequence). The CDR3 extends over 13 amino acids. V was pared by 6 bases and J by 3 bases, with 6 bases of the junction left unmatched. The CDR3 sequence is CSATTGEDTEAFF. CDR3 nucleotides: TGCAGTGCCACGACAGGGGAGGACACTGAAGCTTTCTTT.

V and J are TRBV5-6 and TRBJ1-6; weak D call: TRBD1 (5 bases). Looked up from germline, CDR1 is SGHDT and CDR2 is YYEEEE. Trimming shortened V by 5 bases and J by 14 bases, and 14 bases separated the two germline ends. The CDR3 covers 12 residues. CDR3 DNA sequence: TGTGCCAGCAGAGGGACCCATGGGGCCCTCCACTTT. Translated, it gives CASRGTHGALHF.

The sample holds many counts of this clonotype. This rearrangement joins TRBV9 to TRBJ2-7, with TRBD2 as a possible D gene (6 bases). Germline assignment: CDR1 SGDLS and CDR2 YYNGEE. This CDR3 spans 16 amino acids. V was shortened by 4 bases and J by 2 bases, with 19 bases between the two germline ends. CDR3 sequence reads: CASSPRDSGTTYEQYF. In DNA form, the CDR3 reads TGTGCCAGCAGCCCCCGGGATAGCGGTACCACCTACGAGCAGTACTTC. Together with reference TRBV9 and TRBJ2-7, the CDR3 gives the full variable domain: DSGVTQTPKHLITATGQRVTLRCSPRSGDLSVYWYQQSLDQGLQFLIQYYNGEERAKGNILERFSAQQFPDLHSELNLSSLELGDSALYFCASSPRDSGTTYEQYFGPGTRLTVT.

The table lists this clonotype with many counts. CDR3 bases: TGTGCCAGCAGCCAAGTGGGGTTGGGGACTGAAGCTTTCTTT. Protein product: CASSQVGLGTEAFF. V usage is TRBV3-1 and J usage is TRBJ1-1; D ambiguous. The V end lost 1 base, the J end lost 5 bases, and 11 bases lay between the germline ends. CDR3 length: 14 residues. CDR1 is LGHDT and CDR2 is YNNKEL in the germline V gene (reference sequence). Complete variable domain (other parts from reference TRBV3-1 and TRBJ1-1): DTAVSQTPKYLVTQMGNDKSIKCEQNLGHDTMYWYKQDSKKFLKIMFSYNNKELIINETVPNRFSPKSPDKAHLNLHINSLELGDSAVYFCASSQVGLGTEAFFGQGTRLTVV.

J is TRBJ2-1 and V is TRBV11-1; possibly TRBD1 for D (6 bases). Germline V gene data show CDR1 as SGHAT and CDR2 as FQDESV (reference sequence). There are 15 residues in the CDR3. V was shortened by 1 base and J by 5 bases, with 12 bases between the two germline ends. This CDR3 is CASSLGQDRDNEQFF. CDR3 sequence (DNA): TGTGCCAGCAGCTTAGGACAGGATAGAGACAATGAGCAGTTCTTC.

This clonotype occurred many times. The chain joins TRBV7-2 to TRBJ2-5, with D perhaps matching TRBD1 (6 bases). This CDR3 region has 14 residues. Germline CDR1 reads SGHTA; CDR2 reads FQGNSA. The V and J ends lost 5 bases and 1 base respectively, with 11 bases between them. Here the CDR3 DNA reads TGTGCCAGCAGCGCGTACAGGGCCCAAGAGACCCAGTACTTC. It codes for CASSAYRAQETQYF.

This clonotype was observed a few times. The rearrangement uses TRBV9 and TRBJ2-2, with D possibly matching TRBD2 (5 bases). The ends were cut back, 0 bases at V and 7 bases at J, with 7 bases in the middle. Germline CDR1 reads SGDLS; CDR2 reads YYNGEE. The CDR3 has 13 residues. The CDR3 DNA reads TGTGCCAGCAGCGTAGTAGGAGGCGGGGAGCTGTTTTTT. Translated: CASSVVGGGELFF.

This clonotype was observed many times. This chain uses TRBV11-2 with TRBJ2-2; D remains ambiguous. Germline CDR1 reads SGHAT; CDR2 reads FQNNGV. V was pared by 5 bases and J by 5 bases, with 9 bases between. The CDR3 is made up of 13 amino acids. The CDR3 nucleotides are TGTGCCAGCAGCCCTCGTGTGACCGGGGAGCTGTTTTTT. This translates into CASSPRVTGELFF.

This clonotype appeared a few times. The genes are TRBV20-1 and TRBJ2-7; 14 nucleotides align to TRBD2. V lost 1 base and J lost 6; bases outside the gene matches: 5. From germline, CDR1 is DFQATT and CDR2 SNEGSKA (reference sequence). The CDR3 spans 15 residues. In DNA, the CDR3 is TGCAGTGCTAGAGGGACTAGCGGGGGGCGGGTCGAGCAGTACTTC. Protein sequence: CSARGTSGGRVEQYF.

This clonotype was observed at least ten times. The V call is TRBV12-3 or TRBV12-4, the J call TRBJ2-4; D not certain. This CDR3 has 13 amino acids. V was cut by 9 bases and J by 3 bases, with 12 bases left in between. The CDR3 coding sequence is TGTGCCAGTCGCGGTCTTGGCAAAAACATTCAGTACTTC. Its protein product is CASRGLGKNIQYF.

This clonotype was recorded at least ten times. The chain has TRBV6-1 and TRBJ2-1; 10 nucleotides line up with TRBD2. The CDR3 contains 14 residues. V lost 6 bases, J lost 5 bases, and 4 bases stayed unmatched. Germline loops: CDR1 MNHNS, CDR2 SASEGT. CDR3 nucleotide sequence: TGTGCCAGCAGGAGCGGGGGGGCGGACAATGAGCAGTTCTTC. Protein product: CASRSGGADNEQFF.

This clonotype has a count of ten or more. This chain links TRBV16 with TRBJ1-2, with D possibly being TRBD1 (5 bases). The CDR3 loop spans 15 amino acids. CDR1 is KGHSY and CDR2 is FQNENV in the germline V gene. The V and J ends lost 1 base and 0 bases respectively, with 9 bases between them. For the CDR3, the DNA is TGTGCCAGCAGCCAATTTATGGGGGCTAACTATGGCTACACCTTC. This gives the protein CASSQFMGANYGYTF.

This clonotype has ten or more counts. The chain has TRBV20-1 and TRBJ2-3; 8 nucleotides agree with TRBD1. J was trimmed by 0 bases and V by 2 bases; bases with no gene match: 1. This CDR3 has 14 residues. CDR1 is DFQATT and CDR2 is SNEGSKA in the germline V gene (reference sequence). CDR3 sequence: CSARRTGSTDTQYF. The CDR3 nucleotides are TGCAGTGCTAGAAGGACAGGGAGCACAGATACGCAGTATTTT.

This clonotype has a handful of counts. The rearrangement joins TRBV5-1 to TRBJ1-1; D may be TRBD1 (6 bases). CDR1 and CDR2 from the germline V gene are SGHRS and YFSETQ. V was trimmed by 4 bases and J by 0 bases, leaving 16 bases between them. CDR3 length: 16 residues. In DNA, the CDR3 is TGCGCCAGCAGCCCCTGGGACAATGTAGTGAACACTGAAGCTTTCTTT. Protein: CASSPWDNVVNTEAFF.

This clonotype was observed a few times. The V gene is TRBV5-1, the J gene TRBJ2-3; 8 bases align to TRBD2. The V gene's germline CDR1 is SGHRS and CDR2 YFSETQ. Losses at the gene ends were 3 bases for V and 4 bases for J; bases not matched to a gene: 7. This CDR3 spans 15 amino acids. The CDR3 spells CASSSRRGDADTQYF. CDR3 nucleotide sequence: TGCGCCAGCAGCTCTCGGCGGGGGGACGCAGATACGCAGTATTTT.